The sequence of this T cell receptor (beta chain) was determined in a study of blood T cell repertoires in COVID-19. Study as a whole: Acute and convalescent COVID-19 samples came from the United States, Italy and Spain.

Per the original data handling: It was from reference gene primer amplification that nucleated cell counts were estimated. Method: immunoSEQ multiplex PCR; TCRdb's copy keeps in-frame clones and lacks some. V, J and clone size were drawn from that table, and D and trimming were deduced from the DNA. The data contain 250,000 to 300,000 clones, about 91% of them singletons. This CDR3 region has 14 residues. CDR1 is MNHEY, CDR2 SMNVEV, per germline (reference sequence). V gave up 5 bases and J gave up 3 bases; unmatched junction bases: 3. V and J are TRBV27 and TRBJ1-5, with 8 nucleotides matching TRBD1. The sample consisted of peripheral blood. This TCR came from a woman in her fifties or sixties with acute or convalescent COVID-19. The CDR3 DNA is TGTGCCAGCAGTACGACAGGGGCCAATCAGCCCCAGCATTTT. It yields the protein CASSTTGANQPQHF.